This passage covers 11 T cell receptor beta chains from one sample sequenced in a study of T cell clones after liver transplantation. Generated by immunoSEQ multiplex PCR, the TCRdb table keeps only in-frame clones and is missing some. The profile covers around 100,000 clones, with 75% to 90% appearing a single time and over 0.75% taken by the ten largest. Here the sequenced sample was CD4+ T cells from blood, taken before liver transplant. The receptor set was obtained from a human donor who received a liver transplant.

This sequence joins TRBV6-1 and TRBJ2-1, with D unclear. This CDR3 has 10 amino acids. Germline V gene sequence: CDR1 MNHNS, CDR2 SASEGT. V was clipped by 4 bases and J by 6 bases, with 1 base between them. The CDR3 coding sequence is TGTGCCAGCAGTGGCAATGAGCAGTTCTTC. Translating gives CASSGNEQFF.

This clone appeared once. J is TRBJ2-7 and V is TRBV7-2; D is unresolved. The CDR3 extends over 13 amino acids. Between the trimmed V and J ends, which lost 5 bases and 3 bases, there was a span of 11 bases. Germline-derived CDR1 and CDR2 are SGHTA and FQGNSA. CDR3 loop: CASSLVWGYEQYF. CDR3 bases: TGTGCCAGCAGCCTAGTATGGGGCTACGAGCAGTACTTC.

The chain joins TRBV7-9 to TRBJ2-3, with unresolved D. Trimming took off 1 base at V and 2 bases at J, with 4 bases between the two ends. Germline lookup yields CDR1 SEHNR and CDR2 FQNEAQ (reference sequence). CDR3 length: 13 residues. CDR3 region: CASSLDTTDTQYF. The CDR3 DNA follows: TGTGCCAGCAGCTTAGACACCACAGATACGCAGTATTTT. Variable domain in full (rest from reference TRBV7-9 and TRBJ2-3): DTGVSQNPRHKITKRGQNVTFRCDPISEHNRLYWYRQTLGQGPEFLTYFQNEAQLEKSRLLSDRFSAERPKGSFSTLEIQRTEQGDSAMYLCASSLDTTDTQYFGPGTRLTVL.

The genes are TRBV19 and TRBJ2-3; the match to TRBD1 covers 7 bases. This CDR3 has 15 residues. Germline values: CDR1 LNHDA, CDR2 SQIVND (reference sequence). J lost 1 base, V lost 6 bases, and 7 bases had no gene match. The CDR3 nucleotides are TGTGCCAGTAGACGACAGGGTTCTGGCACAGATACGCAGTATTTT. Translation: CASRRQGSGTDTQYF.

The V call is TRBV27, the J call TRBJ2-2; 11 nucleotides agree with TRBD2. V was clipped by 0 bases and J by 6 bases; unmatched bases: 6. Germline-derived CDR1 and CDR2 are MNHEY and SMNVEV (reference sequence). The CDR3 has 17 amino acids. Here the CDR3 DNA reads TGTGCCAGCAGTTTATCGAATGTAGCGGGAGGGCCCGGGGAGCTGTTTTTT. Amino acids: CASSLSNVAGGPGELFF.

A remark on this clone: Being one base from a much bigger clone, this may be a read error. V usage is TRBV2 and J usage is TRBJ2-7; no clear D gene. The germline CDR1 and CDR2 sequences are SNHLY and FYNNEI. V lost 6 bases, J lost 6 bases, and 0 bases lay in between. This CDR3 has 8 amino acids. CDR3 bases: TGTGCCAGCAGCGAGCAGTACTTC. Translation gives CASSEQYF. Based on the CDR3 plus reference TRBV2 and TRBJ2-7, the full variable domain is EPEVTQTPSHQVTQMGQEVILRCVPISNHLYFYWYRQILGQKVEFLVSFYNNEISEKSEIFDDQFSVERPDGSNFTLKIRSTKLEDSAMYFCASSEQYFGPGTRLTVT.

Only a few counts were recorded for this clone. This sequence joins TRBV18 and TRBJ1-5, with D maybe TRBD1 (6 bases). The V end was cut by 6 bases, the J end by 7 bases, with 19 bases between. The CDR3 extends over 15 amino acids. Germline V gene lookup returns CDR1 KGHSH and CDR2 LQKENI. For the CDR3, the DNA is TGTGCCAGCTCCCCCAATAGGGGGATGGGGCAGCCCCAGCATTTT. Translation gives CASSPNRGMGQPQHF. Based on the CDR3 plus reference TRBV18 and TRBJ1-5, the full variable domain is NAGVMQNPRHLVRRRGQEARLRCSPMKGHSHVYWYRQLPEEGLKFMVYLQKENIIDESGMPKERFSAEFPKEGPSILRIQQVVRGDSAAYFCASSPNRGMGQPQHFGDGTRLSIL.

This sequence joins TRBV28 and TRBJ2-3, with 11 bases aligning to TRBD2. Germline V gene lookup returns CDR1 MDHEN and CDR2 SYDVKM. There are 20 residues in the CDR3. Here the CDR3 reads CATRSKTVFMTSGGTDTQYF. In nucleotides, the CDR3 is TGTGCTACTCGATCAAAGACAGTTTTCATGACTAGCGGGGGCACAGATACGCAGTATTTT. The full variable domain, with the rest looked up from reference TRBV28 and TRBJ2-3, is DVKVTQSSRYLVKRTGEKVFLECVQDMDHENMFWYRQDPGLGLRLIYFSYDVKMKEKGDIPEGYSVSREKKERFSLILESASTNQTSMYLCATRSKTVFMTSGGTDTQYFGPGTRLTVL.

In its sample, this clone was seen once. This chain joins TRBV19 and TRBJ2-7; D unclear. Looked up from germline, CDR1 is LNHDA and CDR2 is SQIVND (reference sequence). Trimming stripped 6 bases from V and 0 bases from J, with 12 bases between. The CDR3 sequence is 14 residues long. The CDR3 spells CASSPDFDSYEQYF. In DNA form, the CDR3 reads TGTGCCAGTAGCCCTGACTTCGACTCCTACGAGCAGTACTTC. Filled out from reference TRBV19 and TRBJ2-7, the complete variable domain reads DGGITQSPKYLFRKEGQNVTLSCEQNLNHDAMYWYRQDPGQGLRLIYYSQIVNDFQKGDIAEGYSVSREKKESFPLTVTSAQKNPTAFYLCASSPDFDSYEQYFGPGTRLTVT.

The chain joins TRBV25-1 to TRBJ2-3; D ambiguous. The CDR3 is made up of 15 amino acids. The V end was cut by 5 bases, the J end by 4 bases, with 16 bases between. The germline gives CDR1 MGHDK, CDR2 SYGVNS. The CDR3 coding sequence is TGTGCCAGCAGTTATAATGGTCCTGGGGCAGATACGCAGTATTTT. Translating it yields CASSYNGPGADTQYF.

The gene calls are TRBV27 and TRBJ2-3; D could derive from TRBD1 or TRBD2 (5 bases each). The CDR3 runs 15 residues. V was clipped by 2 bases and J by 0 bases, with 9 bases between them. The germline CDR1 and CDR2 sequences are MNHEY and SMNVEV (reference sequence). The CDR3 region is CASSLVGTSTDTQYF. CDR3 nucleotide sequence: TGTGCCAGCAGTTTAGTGGGGACCAGCACAGATACGCAGTATTTT.